This T cell receptor (beta chain) was identified in a study of cytomegalovirus exposure and HLA in healthy donors. Overall study findings and caveats: Accounts indicate the classifier identified cytomegalovirus status with strong specificity and sensitivity.

Profiled with immunoSEQ multiplex PCR; TCRdb holds only in-frame clones, not every one. The sample has around 400,000 clones, around 86% seen once; the top ten hold 0.83%. About this clone: Antigen: not known.

Germline lookup yields CDR1 MNHEY and CDR2 SMNVEV (reference sequence). V was pared by 6 bases and J by 6 bases, with 14 bases of the junction left unmatched. This CDR3 contains 16 residues. Sequencing used PBMCs. V is TRBV27 and J is TRBJ2-3; 8 nucleotides align to TRBD2. The sequence was collected from a woman aged 18-29 years in good health and CMV-seronegative. CDR3: CASRNRGSGSWDTQYF. For the CDR3, the DNA is TGTGCCAGCAGGAATCGTGGGAGCGGGAGTTGGGATACGCAGTATTTT.